These T cell receptor beta chains were read from a single sample in a study of neoadjuvant anti-PD-1 for oral cavity cancer. Measured with immunoSEQ multiplex PCR; TCRdb has only the in-frame clones, and not every one. The data hold 73,000 or so clones, with approximately 85% observed a single time. The source material was PBMCs, sampled after nivolumab (anti-PD-1) treatment. Receptors were obtained from a person between 35 and 79 years old with oral cavity squamous cell carcinoma. CDR3s leave out the opening cysteine and the closing phenylalanine or tryptophan. Each record gives: CDR3 length, V gene, J gene, CDR3 protein.

length: 12
V: TRBV6-1
J: TRBJ1-1
CDR3: ASSATGVATEAF

length: 14
V: TRBV5-1
J: TRBJ2-5
CDR3: ASSLGGQRGQETQY

length: 12
V: TRBV6-6
J: TRBJ2-7
CDR3: ASSRGLADNEQY

length: 15
V: TRBV5-4
J: TRBJ2-1
CDR3: ASSVLAGEGSYNEQF

length: 12
V: TRBV9
J: TRBJ2-6
CDR3: ASSADSGANVLT

length: 13
V: TRBV28
J: TRBJ1-5
CDR3: ASSLRGRTNQPQH

length: 11
V: TRBV6-6
J: TRBJ1-2
CDR3: ASSRDRGHGYT

length: 12
V: TRBV30
J: TRBJ2-2
CDR3: AWTGAKNTGELF

length: 11
V: TRBV27
J: TRBJ1-2
CDR3: ASSLTGNYGYT

length: 12
V: TRBV29-1
J: TRBJ1-2
CDR3: SVPPGRKNYGYT

length: 14
V: TRBV19
J: TRBJ2-7
CDR3: ASSLQTGPTTYEQY

length: 13
V: TRBV19
J: TRBJ2-1
CDR3: ASSILAAQSDEQF

length: 11
V: TRBV30
J: TRBJ1-1
CDR3: AWSQGGNTEAF

length: 14
V: TRBV7-8
J: TRBJ1-1
CDR3: ASSFEPGTGDTEAF

length: 11
V: TRBV28
J: TRBJ2-3
CDR3: ASSLTSTDTQY

length: 10
V: TRBV6-5
J: TRBJ1-1
CDR3: ASSHDGYEAF

length: 15
V: TRBV18
J: TRBJ2-6
CDR3: ASSGTGGFSGANVLT

length: 11
V: TRBV5-6
J: TRBJ2-7
CDR3: ASSFGGSYEQY

length: 12
V: TRBV5-1
J: TRBJ2-1
CDR3: ASSLELARNEQF

length: 12
V: TRBV18
J: TRBJ1-5
CDR3: ASSPPGVAQPQH

length: 12
V: TRBV15
J: TRBJ1-5
CDR3: ATSRDVDSQPQH

length: 14
V: TRBV29-1
J: TRBJ2-3
CDR3: SVGGGQASSTDTQY

length: 11
V: TRBV10-1
J: TRBJ1-1
CDR3: ASSDGLNTEAF

length: 14
V: TRBV27
J: TRBJ2-1
CDR3: ASSLRLAGGYNEQF

length: 12
V: TRBV2
J: TRBJ1-1
CDR3: ASSDVGANREAF

length: 13
V: TRBV5-1
J: TRBJ2-5
CDR3: ASSLEGISGETQY

length: 14
V: TRBV18
J: TRBJ1-1
CDR3: ASSPIEGLLGTEAF

length: 12
V: TRBV28
J: TRBJ1-1
CDR3: ASRIQGGNTEAF

length: 13
V: TRBV7-2
J: TRBJ2-7
CDR3: ASSFTSGGAYEQY

length: 11
V: TRBV7-2
J: TRBJ1-5
CDR3: ASSPRGGQPQH

length: 12
V: TRBV27
J: TRBJ2-7
CDR3: ASSLGDGPYEQY

length: 10
V: TRBV5-4
J: TRBJ2-5
CDR3: ASSSYQETQY

length: 14
V: TRBV27
J: TRBJ2-7
CDR3: ASSLSPTSGSDEQY

length: 11
V: TRBV27
J: TRBJ1-5
CDR3: ASSLGRNQPQH

length: 13
V: TRBV5-1
J: TRBJ2-1
CDR3: ASSLDTSGMYEQF

length: 12
V: TRBV7-2
J: TRBJ2-7
CDR3: ASSFGTSLSEQY